This TCR beta chain is drawn from a study of shared clonotypes between healthy human individuals. Study in general: CD8 memory received one plate per donor, CD8 naive two, CD4 memory three and CD4 naive three. Study results and limitations: Larger richness was generally estimated for naive than memory subsets. When naive CD4 clonotypes were compared across a handful of donors, 5% to 5.5% were shared.

About this clone itself: Its antigen is unidentified.

CDR1 is SGHAT, CDR2 FQNNGV, per germline. The J segment lost 6 bases and the V segment lost 5 bases, leaving 11 bases of the junction unmatched. The CDR3 consists of 16 residues. Each sorted subset replicate got 200 ng genomic DNA, tens of thousands of genomes. Method: immunoSEQ multiplex PCR; TCRdb's copy keeps in-frame clones and lacks some. The profile shows over 2 million clones, over 85% of them singletons. The receptor comes from a man younger than 35 in good health. What was sequenced was naive CD4+ T cells sorted from blood. Subset noted: CD45RA+ positively selected. This chain uses TRBV11-2 with TRBJ2-4; 9 bases agree with TRBD1. CDR3 sequence: CASSRLRDRERNIQYF. The CDR3 DNA sequence: TGTGCCAGCAGCCGCCTCCGGGACAGGGAAAGAAACATTCAGTACTTC.